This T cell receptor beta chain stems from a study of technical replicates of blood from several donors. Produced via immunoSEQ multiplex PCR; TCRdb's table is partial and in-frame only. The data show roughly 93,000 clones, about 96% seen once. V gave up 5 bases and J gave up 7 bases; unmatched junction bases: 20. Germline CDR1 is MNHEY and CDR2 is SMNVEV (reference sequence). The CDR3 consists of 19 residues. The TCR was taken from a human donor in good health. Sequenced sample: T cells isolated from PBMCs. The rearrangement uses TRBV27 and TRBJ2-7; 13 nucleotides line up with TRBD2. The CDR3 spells CASSRFPPLRTSGSREQYF. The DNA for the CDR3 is TGTGCCAGCAGTCGGTTCCCCCCGCTCCGGACTAGCGGGAGTAGGGAGCAGTACTTC.